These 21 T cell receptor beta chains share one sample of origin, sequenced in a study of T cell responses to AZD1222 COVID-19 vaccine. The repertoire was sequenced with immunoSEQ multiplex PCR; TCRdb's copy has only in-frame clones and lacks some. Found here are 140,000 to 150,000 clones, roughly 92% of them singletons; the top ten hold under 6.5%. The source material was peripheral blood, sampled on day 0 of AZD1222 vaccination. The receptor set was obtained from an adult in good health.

The CDR3 loop is CASSRPGLASYEQYF. The DNA for the CDR3 is TGTGCCAGCAGTCGCCCGGGACTGGCGTCCTACGAGCAGTACTTC. V gene TRBV6-5 combines with J gene TRBJ2-7, with D tentatively TRBD2 (6 bases). CDR3 length: 15 residues. Per the germline V gene, CDR1 is MNHEY and CDR2 is SVGAGI. The V gene lost 5 bases and the J gene lost 1 base, with 15 bases spanning the gap.

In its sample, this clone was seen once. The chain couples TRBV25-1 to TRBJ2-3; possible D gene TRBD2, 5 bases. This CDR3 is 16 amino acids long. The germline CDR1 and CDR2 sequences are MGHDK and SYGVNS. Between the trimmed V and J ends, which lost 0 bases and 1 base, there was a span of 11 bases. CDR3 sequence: CASSEYKGARTDTQYF. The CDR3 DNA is TGTGCCAGCAGTGAATATAAGGGAGCGCGCACAGATACGCAGTATTTT.

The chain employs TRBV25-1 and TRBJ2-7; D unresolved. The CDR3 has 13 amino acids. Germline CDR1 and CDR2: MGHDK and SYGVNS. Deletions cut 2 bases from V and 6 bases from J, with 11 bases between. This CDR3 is CASSEILLGEQYF. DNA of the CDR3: TGTGCCAGCAGTGAAATATTATTAGGCGAGCAGTACTTC.

The CDR3 DNA sequence: TGCGCCAGCAGCCGACGTTTGAGGGAGACGACAGATACGCAGTATTTT. This encodes CASSRRLRETTDTQYF. The chain couples TRBV5-1 to TRBJ2-3; possibly TRBD2 for D (5 bases). V lost 4 bases, J lost 3 bases, and 18 bases lay in between. Germline V gene sequence: CDR1 SGHRS, CDR2 YFSETQ. The CDR3 loop spans 16 amino acids.

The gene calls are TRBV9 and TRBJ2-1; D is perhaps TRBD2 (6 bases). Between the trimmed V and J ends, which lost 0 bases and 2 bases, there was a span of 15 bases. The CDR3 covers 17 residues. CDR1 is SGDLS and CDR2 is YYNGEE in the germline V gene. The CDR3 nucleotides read TGTGCCAGCAGCGTAGCGGGTAGCGGTGGGGCCTACAATGAGCAGTTCTTC. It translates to CASSVAGSGGAYNEQFF.

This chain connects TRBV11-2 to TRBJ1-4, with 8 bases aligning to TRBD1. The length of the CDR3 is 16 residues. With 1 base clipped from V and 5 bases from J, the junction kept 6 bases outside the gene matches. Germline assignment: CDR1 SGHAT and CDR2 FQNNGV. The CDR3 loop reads CASSLAPGGRNEKLFF. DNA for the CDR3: TGTGCCAGCAGCTTAGCCCCAGGGGGCCGGAATGAAAAACTGTTTTTT. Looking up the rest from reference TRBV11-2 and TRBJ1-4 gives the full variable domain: EAGVAQSPRYKIIEKRQSVAFWCNPISGHATLYWYQQILGQGPKLLIQFQNNGVVDDSQLPKDRFSAERLKGVDSTLKIQPAKLEDSAVYLCASSLAPGGRNEKLFFGSGTQLSVL.

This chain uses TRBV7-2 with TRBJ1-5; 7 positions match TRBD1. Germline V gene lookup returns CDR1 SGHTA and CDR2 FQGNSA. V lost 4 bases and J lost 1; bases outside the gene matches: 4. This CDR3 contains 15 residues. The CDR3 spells CASSSQGGSNQPQHF. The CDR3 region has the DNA TGTGCCAGCAGCTCCCAGGGGGGAAGCAATCAGCCCCAGCATTTT.

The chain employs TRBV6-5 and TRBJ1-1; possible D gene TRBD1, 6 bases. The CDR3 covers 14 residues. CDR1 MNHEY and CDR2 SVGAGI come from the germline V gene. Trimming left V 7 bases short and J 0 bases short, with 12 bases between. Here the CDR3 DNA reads TGTGCCAGCAACCCGACAGGTGTGAACACTGAAGCTTTCTTT. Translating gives CASNPTGVNTEAFF.

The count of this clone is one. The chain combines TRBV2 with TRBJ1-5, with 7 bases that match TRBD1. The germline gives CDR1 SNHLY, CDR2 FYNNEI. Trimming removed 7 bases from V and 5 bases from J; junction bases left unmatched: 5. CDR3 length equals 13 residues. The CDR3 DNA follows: TGTGCCAGCAAGCGAGACAGGGATCAGCCCCAGCATTTT. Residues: CASKRDRDQPQHF.

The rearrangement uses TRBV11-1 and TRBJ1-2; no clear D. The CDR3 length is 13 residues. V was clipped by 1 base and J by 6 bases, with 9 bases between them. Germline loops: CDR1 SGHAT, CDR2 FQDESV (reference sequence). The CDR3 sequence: CASSLDTQDGYTF. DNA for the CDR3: TGTGCCAGCAGCTTAGATACCCAGGATGGCTACACCTTC. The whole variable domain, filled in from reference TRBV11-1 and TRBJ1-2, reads EAEVAQSPRYKITEKSQAVAFWCDPISGHATLYWYRQILGQGPELLVQFQDESVVDDSQLPKDRFSAERLKGVDSTLKIQPAELGDSAMYLCASSLDTQDGYTFGSGTRLTVV.

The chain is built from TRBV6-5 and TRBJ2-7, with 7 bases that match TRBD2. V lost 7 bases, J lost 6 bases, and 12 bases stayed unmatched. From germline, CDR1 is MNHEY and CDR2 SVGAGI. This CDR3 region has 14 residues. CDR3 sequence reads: CASNPPRGGVEQYF. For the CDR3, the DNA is TGTGCCAGCAATCCTCCTCGGGGAGGGGTCGAGCAGTACTTC.

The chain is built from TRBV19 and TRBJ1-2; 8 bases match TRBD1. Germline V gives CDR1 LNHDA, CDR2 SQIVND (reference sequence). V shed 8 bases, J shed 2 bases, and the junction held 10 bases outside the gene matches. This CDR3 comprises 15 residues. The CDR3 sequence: CASSAQGGLNYGYTF. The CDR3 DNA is TGTGCCAGTTCCGCACAGGGGGGTCTAAACTATGGCTACACCTTC.

The CDR3 loop is CASSDLLLGTDTQYF. The CDR3 DNA sequence: TGTGCCAGCTCCGACCTTCTCCTGGGCACAGATACGCAGTATTTT. V usage is TRBV28 and J usage is TRBJ2-3; the D is unclear. Germline V gene sequence: CDR1 MDHEN, CDR2 SYDVKM. The CDR3 is made up of 15 amino acids. V was pared by 8 bases and J by 1 base, with 16 bases between.

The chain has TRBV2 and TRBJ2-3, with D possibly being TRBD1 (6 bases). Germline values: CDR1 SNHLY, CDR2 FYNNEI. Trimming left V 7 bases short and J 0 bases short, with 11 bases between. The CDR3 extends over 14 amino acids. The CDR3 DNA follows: TGTGCCAGCACAGGGGTTTCTAGCACAGATACGCAGTATTTT. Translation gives CASTGVSSTDTQYF.

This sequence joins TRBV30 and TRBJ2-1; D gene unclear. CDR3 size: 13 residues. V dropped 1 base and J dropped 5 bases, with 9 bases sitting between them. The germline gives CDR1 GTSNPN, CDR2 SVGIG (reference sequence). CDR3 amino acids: CAWSAESHNEQFF. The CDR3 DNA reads TGTGCCTGGAGTGCGGAGAGCCACAATGAGCAGTTCTTC.

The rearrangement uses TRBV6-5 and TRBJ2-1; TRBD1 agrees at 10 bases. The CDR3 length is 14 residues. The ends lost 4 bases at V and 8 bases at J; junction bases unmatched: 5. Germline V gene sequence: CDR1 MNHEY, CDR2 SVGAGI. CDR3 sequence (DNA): TGTGCCAGCAGTTCTCGGGACAGGGGCGATGAGCAGTTCTTC. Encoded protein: CASSSRDRGDEQFF.

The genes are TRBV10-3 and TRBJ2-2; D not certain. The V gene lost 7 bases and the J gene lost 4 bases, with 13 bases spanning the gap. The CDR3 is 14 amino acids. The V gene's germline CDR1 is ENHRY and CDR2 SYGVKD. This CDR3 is CAITRDAGTGELFF. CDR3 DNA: TGTGCCATCACTAGGGATGCCGGCACCGGGGAGCTGTTTTTT.

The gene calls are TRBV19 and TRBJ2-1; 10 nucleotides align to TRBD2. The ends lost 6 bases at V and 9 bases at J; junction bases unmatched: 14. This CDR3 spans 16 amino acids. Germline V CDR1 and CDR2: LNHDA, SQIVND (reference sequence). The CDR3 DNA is TGTGCCAGTAGCCCACCCCTAGCGGGAGTTCTAGGTGAGCAGTTCTTC. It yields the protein CASSPPLAGVLGEQFF.

This CDR3 reads CASSSLMTDPYGYTF. The DNA of the CDR3 is TGTGCCAGCAGCTCCCTGATGACAGACCCCTATGGCTACACCTTC. The chain links TRBV7-9 to TRBJ1-2, with a possible D match to TRBD1 (5 bases). With 4 bases removed from V and 4 bases from J, the gap between germline ends came to 16 bases. Germline CDR1 is SEHNR and CDR2 is FQNEAQ (reference sequence). CDR3 size: 15 residues.

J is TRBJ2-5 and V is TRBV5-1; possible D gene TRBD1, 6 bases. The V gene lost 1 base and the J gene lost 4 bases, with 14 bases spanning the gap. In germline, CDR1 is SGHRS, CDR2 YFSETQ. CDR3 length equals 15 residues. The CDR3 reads CASSLLQGEGETQYF. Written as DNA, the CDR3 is TGCGCCAGCAGCTTGCTACAGGGAGAGGGAGAGACCCAGTACTTC.

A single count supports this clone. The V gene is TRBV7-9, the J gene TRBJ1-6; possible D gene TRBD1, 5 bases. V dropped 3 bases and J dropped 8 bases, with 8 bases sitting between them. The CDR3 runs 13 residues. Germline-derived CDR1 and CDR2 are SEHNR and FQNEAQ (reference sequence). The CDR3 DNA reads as TGTGCCAGCAGCTTTGGGGGGGATTCACCCCTCCACTTT. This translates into CASSFGGDSPLHF.